This T cell receptor (beta chain) was found in a study of T cells in Graves' hyperthyroidism and ophthalmopathy (dated by TCRdb to about 2019). Turning to the overall study: Peripheral blood was sampled at the time of initial diagnosis, prior to any treatment. After sampling, hyperthyroidism patients received methimazole starting at 30 mg daily, and ophthalmopathy patients received high-dose intravenous methylprednisolone. The approximately 90 discovery patients were divided at random into training and test sets in a 7:3 ratio. A discovery cohort of approximately 97 patients, fewer than 50 with Graves' ophthalmopathy and 57 with stable Graves' hyperthyroidism, was used to find distinguishing TCR V-J signatures. The study also compared thyroid tissue and blood T-cell repertoires from roughly six Graves' hyperthyroidism patients. Prospective prediction of ophthalmopathy was tested in an independent validation cohort of fewer than 20 hyperthyroidism patients and 17 patients who later progressed to ophthalmopathy. According to the paper, TCR Vbeta CDR3 sequencing was carried out on over 130 peripheral blood samples, which came from about 45 ophthalmopathy, about 75 hyperthyroidism and approximately 17 progressor patients.

The full study reports these points: In cross-validation, a model built on a 13 V-J signature told ophthalmopathy apart from stable hyperthyroidism with over 85% sensitivity and approximately 81% specificity, and in testing the same model reached 80%/75%. Blood samples also contained most of the expanded thyroid clonotypes (frequency above 0.001), which suggests that blood repertoires may reflect thyroid immune responses. No statistical method was used to set the sample size in advance, and investigators knew the group allocation. In validation, the model predicted progression to ophthalmopathy with over 60% sensitivity and approximately 72% specificity, a median of approximately 6.5 months before onset.

Clipping removes 2 bases from V and 3 bases from J, with 8 as the unmatched junction base count. Taken from the germline V gene, the CDR1 and CDR2 loops are SGHRS and YFSETQ. The CDR3, from cysteine to phenylalanine, totals 15 residues. The CDR3 DNA has 45 bases and is translated from base 1. In the ophthalmopathy patients, disease was moderately to severely active, with a Clinical Activity Score of 3 or more, a NOSPECS grade of 4 or more, and a duration of less than 3 months. Exclusion was applied to patients with uncontrolled infections, other autoimmune diseases, pregnancy or lactation. Diagnoses were based on clinical symptoms, serum thyroxine and TRAb, thyroid ultrasound and orbital computed tomography. PBMCs were isolated from approximately 10 ml of fresh peripheral blood by Ficoll-Paque density gradient centrifugation. Total RNA was extracted with Trizol reagent, and quality was checked on an Agilent 2100 Bioanalyzer.

This clonotype has at least ten counts. What this receptor recognizes is not known. No much larger clone exists at a distance of one base, and base qualities are not known. TCR beta CDR3 regions were amplified from RNA transcripts. For the first round of RT-PCR on the TCR CDR3, the HTBI primer set was used together with the Qiagen OneStep RT-PCR kit. Libraries were constructed in a second round of multiplex PCR, after which size selection and purification were carried out. Paired-end sequencing of the libraries was performed with 100 bp reads on an Illumina HiSeq2000. As for the authors' bioinformatics: Raw data were processed with SOAPnuke, discarding reads with adapters, uncalled bases, mean Phred below 15, or no exact constant-primer or identifier match. COPE v1.2.5 was used to merge high-quality paired reads, and clonotypes were defined as unique nucleotide sequences. Clonotypes were aligned to IMGT TRBV, TRBD and TRBJ reference segments using MiTCR v1.1. Analysis was restricted to V-J combinations with a frequency above 0.0001, which covered 98% to 99.2% of repertoires. The TCS score was defined as F50 (clonal expansion) divided by E x V (chaos), with BLOSUM62-based TCRdist calculated between CDR3 peptides within each V-J. Welch's t-statistics and random forest reduced fewer than 550 V-J features to 10 to 15, which were used in a naive Bayes classifier (R e1071). The public sequencing data were trimmed at Q25 with fastp and processed into clonotypes with MiXCR by TCRdb, which kept only in-frame beta chains. Rows matching on CDR3 protein sequence are summarized as one entry with the most common DNA and genes. The V and J calls and clone size come from TCRdb's table, not from the authors' own analysis. The sample profile shows 200,000 to 300,000 distinct CDR3 sequences; approximately 25% of them were found once. Jointly, the top ten make up approximately 35% of the sample.

Sequenced sample: blood. This chain is built from TRBV5-1 and TRBJ2-7; the junction holds 7 bases that match TRBD1. This clonotype originated in a woman aged 40 to 50 with Graves' ophthalmopathy. The CDR3 loop reads CASSFLGQRNYEQYF. In nucleotide form, the sequence is TGCGCCAGCAGCTTCCTGGGACAGCGAAACTACGAGCAGTACTTC.